Below, 29 T cell receptor beta chains from the same sample are listed, as sequenced in a study of CD4 T cells in relation to SARS-CoV-2 and coronaviruses. Using immunoSEQ multiplex PCR, the repertoire was profiled, and TCRdb retains in-frame clones only, with some absent. The sample shows 25,000 or so clones, roughly 73% of them seen only once. The unexposed donors gave CD4+ T cells in about 2011-2018, prior to COVID-19. CD4+ T cells were isolated from the cells after about ten days of culture. No antigens are known for them. Sequenced input: CD4+ T cells from PBMCs, cultured in vitro. The receptors were sampled from a human donor in good health.

V is TRBV27 and J is TRBJ2-7, with unresolved D. The germline V and J ends were trimmed by 5 bases and 4 bases, with 6 bases remaining between them. Germline CDR1 and CDR2: MNHEY and SMNVEV (reference sequence). CDR3 length: 11 residues. The CDR3 protein is CASSPLYEQYF. CDR3 sequence (DNA): TGTGCCAGCAGTCCCCTATACGAGCAGTACTTC.

This clone was seen only a few times. The chain links TRBV4-3 to TRBJ2-7; D may match TRBD1 or TRBD2 (5 bases each). Germline loops: CDR1 LGHNA, CDR2 YSLEER. The CDR3 totals 14 residues. V was trimmed by 4 bases and J by 0 bases, leaving 10 bases between them. CDR3 coding DNA: TGCGCCAGCAGCCCAGTGGGGACCTCCTACGAGCAGTACTTC. This gives the protein CASSPVGTSYEQYF.

The V gene is TRBV4-3, the J gene TRBJ1-2, with 12 nucleotides matching TRBD1. V lost 4 bases and J lost 8; bases outside the gene matches: 8. This CDR3 has 15 residues. From germline, CDR1 is LGHNA and CDR2 YSLEER. CDR3 residues: CASSPGDRGPSGYTF. The CDR3 DNA reads as TGCGCCAGCAGCCCCGGGGACAGGGGGCCTAGCGGCTACACCTTC.

This sequence joins TRBV7-9 and TRBJ2-7; TRBD1 might be the D (6 bases). CDR1 and CDR2 from the germline V gene are SEHNR and FQNEAQ (reference sequence). The CDR3 has 13 residues. Between the trimmed V and J ends, which lost 2 bases and 6 bases, there was a span of 11 bases. The CDR3 DNA follows: TGTGCCAGCAGCTTAACAGGGCCGCGCGAGCAGTACTTC. Amino acid sequence: CASSLTGPREQYF.

V gene TRBV18 combines with J gene TRBJ1-1; D unresolved. The CDR3 length is 13 residues. Germline V CDR1 and CDR2: KGHSH, LQKENI. V lost 3 bases, J lost 3 bases, and 8 bases lay in between. In DNA, the CDR3 is TGTGCCAGCTCACCGAACGCCTACACTGAAGCTTTCTTT. Protein: CASSPNAYTEAFF.

V usage is TRBV7-2 and J usage is TRBJ2-3, with TRBD2 identical over 10 bases. V lost 5 bases, J lost 2 bases, and 7 bases stayed unmatched. CDR1 and CDR2 from the germline V gene are SGHTA and FQGNSA. This CDR3 has 16 residues. The CDR3 loop is CASSPLSGRATDTQYF. The CDR3, as DNA: TGTGCCAGCAGCCCGCTGAGCGGGAGGGCCACAGATACGCAGTATTTT.

The J gene is TRBJ2-3, the V gene TRBV27, with D perhaps matching TRBD2 (6 bases). Per the germline V gene, CDR1 is MNHEY and CDR2 is SMNVEV (reference sequence). Trimming stripped 4 bases from V and 1 base from J, with 12 bases between. The CDR3 covers 15 residues. CDR3 DNA sequence: TGTGCCAGCAGTTCTCGGGACTCCGGCACAGATACGCAGTATTTT. Amino acids: CASSSRDSGTDTQYF.

The V gene is TRBV29-1, the J gene TRBJ2-7, with no clear D. V was cut by 5 bases and J by 1 base, with 15 bases left in between. The CDR3 totals 14 residues. Germline V lookup: CDR1 SQVTM, CDR2 ANQGSEA. CDR3 region: CSVKSYYSSYEQYF. In nucleotides, the CDR3 is TGCAGCGTTAAAAGTTACTACTCATCCTACGAGCAGTACTTC.

The chain has TRBV6-2 or TRBV6-3 and TRBJ2-5, with TRBD2 as a possible D gene (6 bases). V was pared by 2 bases and J by 0 bases, with 19 bases between. The length of the CDR3 is 18 residues. Germline CDR1 and CDR2: MNHEY and SVGEGT. The CDR3: CASSYRGGFLAHQETQYF. CDR3 nucleotides: TGTGCCAGCAGTTACCGGGGCGGGTTCCTAGCGCACCAAGAGACCCAGTACTTC.

The gene calls are TRBV19 and TRBJ2-5; D could derive from TRBD1 or TRBD2 (6 bases each). The V and J ends lost 6 bases and 7 bases respectively, with 21 bases between them. The CDR3 sequence is 15 residues long. Germline CDR1 reads LNHDA; CDR2 reads SQIVND (reference sequence). CDR3: CASRERTGEGGTQYF. The CDR3 DNA is TGTGCCAGTAGAGAAAGAACGGGAGAAGGGGGGACCCAGTACTTC.

The V and J genes are TRBV2 and TRBJ1-5; TRBD1 aligns across 8 bases. This CDR3 has 17 amino acids. Germline CDR1 and CDR2: SNHLY and FYNNEI. The trim removed 1 base at V and 2 bases at J, leaving 7 bases unmatched. CDR3 nucleotides: TGTGCCAGCAGTGAAGAGGCAGGGGGCTTTGGCAATCAGCCCCAGCATTTT. It translates to CASSEEAGGFGNQPQHF.

The V and J genes are TRBV11-2 and TRBJ1-3, with D perhaps TRBD1 (6 bases). Germline V gene sequence: CDR1 SGHAT, CDR2 FQNNGV. Deletions cut 1 base from V and 4 bases from J, with 14 bases between. The CDR3 has 16 amino acids. The CDR3 bases are TGTGCCAGCAGCTTAGGGATCCGGACAGCCGGAAACACCATATATTTT. This encodes CASSLGIRTAGNTIYF.

The genes are TRBV18 and TRBJ2-3; 8 nucleotides agree with TRBD2. V trimming: 5 bases; J trimming: 6 bases; junction bases outside the gene matches: 10. Germline lookup yields CDR1 KGHSH and CDR2 LQKENI. This CDR3 comprises 15 residues. The DNA for the CDR3 is TGTGCCAGCTCAGACTCTAGCGGGCATTGGGATACGCAGTATTTT. This gives the protein CASSDSSGHWDTQYF.

This chain links TRBV6-6 with TRBJ2-5; D might be TRBD1 (6 bases). Germline-derived CDR1 and CDR2 are MNHNY and SVGAGI (reference sequence). Trimming cost V 8 bases and J 5 bases, with 18 bases left between them. This CDR3 contains 14 residues. In nucleotides, the CDR3 is TGTGCCAGCCGTGTCCCAGGGGCGGGCGAGACCCAGTACTTC. Its protein product is CASRVPGAGETQYF.

The table lists this clone with a few counts. This chain links TRBV5-1 with TRBJ2-7; no definite D call. V lost 3 bases and J lost 1, with 11 bases in between. The CDR3 totals 14 residues. Germline V CDR1 and CDR2: SGHRS, YFSETQ. In nucleotides, the CDR3 is TGCGCCAGCAGCTGGGGTCGTGGGTCCTACGAGCAGTACTTC. Its protein product is CASSWGRGSYEQYF. Looking up the rest from reference TRBV5-1 and TRBJ2-7 gives the full variable domain: KAGVTQTPRYLIKTRGQQVTLSCSPISGHRSVSWYQQTPGQGLQFLFEYFSETQRNKGNFPGRFSGRQFSNSRSEMNVSTLELGDSALYLCASSWGRGSYEQYFGPGTRLTVT.

The rearrangement links TRBV29-1 to TRBJ1-2; TRBD1 matches at 7 bases. Trimming removed 4 bases from V and 8 bases from J; junction bases left unmatched: 7. The CDR3 is made up of 12 amino acids. Germline CDR1 and CDR2: SQVTM and ANQGSEA. CDR3 nucleotide sequence: TGCAGCGTTGCGAGGGGGCTACGGGGCTACACCTTC. Protein: CSVARGLRGYTF.

The rearrangement links TRBV6-1 to TRBJ2-5; 10 bases align to TRBD2. The ends lost 2 bases at V and 2 bases at J; junction bases unmatched: 2. The CDR3 length is 15 residues. Germline V gene data show CDR1 as MNHNS and CDR2 as SASEGT. The CDR3 here is CASSELAGEQETQYF. The CDR3 DNA sequence: TGTGCCAGCAGTGAACTAGCGGGGGAGCAAGAGACCCAGTACTTC.

V usage is TRBV2 and J usage is TRBJ2-5; 9 nucleotides line up with TRBD2. The CDR3 totals 13 residues. V gave up 9 bases and J gave up 5 bases; unmatched junction bases: 7. Germline V gene lookup returns CDR1 SNHLY and CDR2 FYNNEI. This CDR3 is CASLAGGKETQYF. The CDR3 DNA reads TGTGCCAGTTTGGCGGGGGGGAAGGAGACCCAGTACTTC.

The chain joins TRBV7-2 to TRBJ1-6; perhaps TRBD1 as D (5 bases). This CDR3 is built from 15 residues. Germline-derived CDR1 and CDR2 are SGHTA and FQGNSA. The V end was cut by 1 base, the J end by 6 bases, with 10 bases between. The CDR3 loop reads CASSLVAGFNSPLHF. The CDR3 DNA sequence: TGTGCCAGCAGCTTAGTGGCAGGGTTTAATTCACCCCTCCACTTT.

The chain is built from TRBV9 and TRBJ1-2; possible D gene TRBD1, 5 bases. V lost 5 bases and J lost 3, with 14 bases in between. Germline V lookup: CDR1 SGDLS, CDR2 YYNGEE. CDR3 length: 14 amino acids. The CDR3 is CASSPLGVDYGYTF. The CDR3 DNA reads TGTGCCAGCAGTCCCCTGGGGGTAGACTATGGCTACACCTTC.

The chain carries TRBV19 and TRBJ2-4; perhaps TRBD1 as D (6 bases). V was cut by 6 bases and J by 9 bases, with 12 bases left in between. Germline lookup yields CDR1 LNHDA and CDR2 SQIVND (reference sequence). The CDR3 runs 12 residues. The CDR3 protein is CASSQQGTIQYF. CDR3 in DNA: TGTGCCAGTAGCCAACAGGGAACCATTCAGTACTTC.

The V and J genes are TRBV6-1 and TRBJ2-7; D is possibly TRBD2 (6 bases). Germline V gene lookup returns CDR1 MNHNS and CDR2 SASEGT. Trimming took 3 bases from V and 0 from J, leaving 12 bases between them. CDR3 length: 15 residues. CDR3 amino acids: CASSEGLGLSYEQYF. CDR3 DNA: TGTGCCAGCAGTGAGGGGTTGGGACTCTCCTACGAGCAGTACTTC.

The V call is TRBV4-2, the J call TRBJ2-7; TRBD2 aligns across 7 bases. The CDR3 totals 17 residues. V lost 2 bases and J lost 0; bases outside the gene matches: 10. The germline gives CDR1 LGHNA, CDR2 YNFKEQ. CDR3 sequence reads: CASSQFIAGEISYEQYF. CDR3 nucleotides: TGTGCCAGCAGCCAATTCATTGCGGGAGAGATCTCCTACGAGCAGTACTTC.

This clone was picked up one time. The chain is built from TRBV18 and TRBJ2-7; tentatively, D is TRBD1 or TRBD2 (5 bases each). Germline V lookup: CDR1 KGHSH, CDR2 LQKENI. The CDR3 length is 13 residues. V gave up 3 bases and J gave up 5 bases, with 11 bases separating them. The CDR3 DNA is TGTGCCAGCTCACCTCGGGGCTCTGACGAGCAGTACTTC. This translates into CASSPRGSDEQYF.

V usage is TRBV5-1 and J usage is TRBJ2-3, with D uncertain. From germline, CDR1 is SGHRS and CDR2 YFSETQ. The CDR3 contains 13 residues. V was shortened by 4 bases and J by 6 bases, with 12 bases between the two germline ends. The CDR3 sequence is CASSILLGDTQYF. The CDR3 DNA follows: TGCGCCAGCAGCATACTTCTAGGGGATACGCAGTATTTT.

The chain couples TRBV19 to TRBJ1-3; possible D gene TRBD1, 5 bases. Germline values: CDR1 LNHDA, CDR2 SQIVND (reference sequence). The CDR3 is 16 residues long. V lost 7 bases and J lost 0, with 16 bases in between. CDR3 region: CASMERQPPSGNTIYF. CDR3 coding DNA: TGTGCCAGTATGGAAAGACAGCCTCCCTCTGGAAACACCATATATTTT.

This clone was seen only a few times. V and J are TRBV29-1 and TRBJ2-2; D is unclear. V dropped 6 bases and J dropped 3 bases, with 17 bases sitting between them. The CDR3 length is 15 residues. CDR1 is SQVTM, CDR2 ANQGSEA, per germline. In nucleotides, the CDR3 is TGCAGCGTGGCGGTATGGGAAGCTTACACCGGGGAGCTGTTTTTT. Translating gives CSVAVWEAYTGELFF.

The rearrangement uses TRBV10-3 and TRBJ1-2, with a possible D match to TRBD1 (6 bases). CDR1 and CDR2 (germline): ENHRY, SYGVKD. V lost 0 bases, J lost 4 bases, and 12 bases lay in between. The CDR3 extends over 15 amino acids. In DNA form, the CDR3 reads TGTGCCATCAGTGAGTCTAGGGGGGACTCCTATGGCTACACCTTC. Its translation is CAISESRGDSYGYTF.

V is TRBV4-3 and J is TRBJ1-5; the D gene is possibly TRBD1 (6 bases). The V end lost 1 base, the J end lost 5 bases, and 12 bases lay between the germline ends. Germline assignment: CDR1 LGHNA and CDR2 YSLEER. The CDR3 is made up of 15 amino acids. For the CDR3, the DNA is TGCGCCAGCAGCCAAGTCATAGGGGGGGATCAGCCCCAGCATTTT. Its protein product is CASSQVIGGDQPQHF.